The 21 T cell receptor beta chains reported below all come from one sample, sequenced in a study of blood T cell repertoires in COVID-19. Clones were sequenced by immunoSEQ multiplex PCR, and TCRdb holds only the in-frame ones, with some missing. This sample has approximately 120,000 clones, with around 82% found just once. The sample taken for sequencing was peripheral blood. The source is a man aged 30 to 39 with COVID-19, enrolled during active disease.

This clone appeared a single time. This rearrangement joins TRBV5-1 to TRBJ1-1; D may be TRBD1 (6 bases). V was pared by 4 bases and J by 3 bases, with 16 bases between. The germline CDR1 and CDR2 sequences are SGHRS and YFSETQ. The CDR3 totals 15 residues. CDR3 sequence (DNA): TGCGCCAGCAGCCTACTACAGGGTGGTGACACTGAAGCTTTCTTT. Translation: CASSLLQGGDTEAFF.

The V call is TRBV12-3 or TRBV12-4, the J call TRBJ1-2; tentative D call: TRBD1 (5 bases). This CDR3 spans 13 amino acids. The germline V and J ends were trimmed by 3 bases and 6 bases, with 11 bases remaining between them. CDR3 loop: CASSLSRANGYTF. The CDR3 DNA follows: TGTGCCAGCAGTTTGAGCAGGGCCAATGGCTACACCTTC.

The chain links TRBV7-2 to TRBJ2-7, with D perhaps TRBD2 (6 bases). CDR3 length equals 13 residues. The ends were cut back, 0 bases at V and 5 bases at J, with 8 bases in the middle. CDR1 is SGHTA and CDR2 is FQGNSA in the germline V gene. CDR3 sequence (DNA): TGTGCCAGCAGCTTAGCGGGGGGTGACGAGCAGTACTTC. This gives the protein CASSLAGGDEQYF.

The CDR3 DNA reads as TGTGCCAGTAATTGGGGAGCTAATCAGCCCCAGCATTTT. Translating it yields CASNWGANQPQHF. The rearrangement joins TRBV19 to TRBJ1-5; no definite D call. V dropped 7 bases and J dropped 4 bases, with 11 bases sitting between them. The germline V gene encodes CDR1 LNHDA and CDR2 SQIVND (reference sequence). The CDR3 runs 13 residues.

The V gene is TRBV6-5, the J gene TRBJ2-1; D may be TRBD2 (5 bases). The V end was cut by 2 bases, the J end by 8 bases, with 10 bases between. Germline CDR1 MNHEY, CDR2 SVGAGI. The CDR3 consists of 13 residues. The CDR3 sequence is CASSYRLADEQFF. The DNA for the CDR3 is TGTGCCAGCAGTTACAGGCTAGCTGATGAGCAGTTCTTC.

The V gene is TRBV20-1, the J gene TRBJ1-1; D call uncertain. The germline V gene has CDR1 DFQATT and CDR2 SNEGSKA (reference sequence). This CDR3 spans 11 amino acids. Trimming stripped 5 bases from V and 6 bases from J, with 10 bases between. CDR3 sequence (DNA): TGCAGTGCTGCCGGGAAGGCTGAAGCTTTCTTT. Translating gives CSAAGKAEAFF.

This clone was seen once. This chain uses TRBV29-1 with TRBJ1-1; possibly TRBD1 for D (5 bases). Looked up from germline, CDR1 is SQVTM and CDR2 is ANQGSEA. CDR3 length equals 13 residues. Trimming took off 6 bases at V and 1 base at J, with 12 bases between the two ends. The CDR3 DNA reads TGCAGCGTCCAAGGACACCAGAACACTGAAGCTTTCTTT. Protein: CSVQGHQNTEAFF.

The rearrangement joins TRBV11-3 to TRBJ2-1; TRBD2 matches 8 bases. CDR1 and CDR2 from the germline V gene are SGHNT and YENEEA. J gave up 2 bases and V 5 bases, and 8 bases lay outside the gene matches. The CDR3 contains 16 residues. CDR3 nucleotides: TGTGCCAGCAGCCCTCGCGGGGGGCCTACCTACAATGAGCAGTTCTTC. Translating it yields CASSPRGGPTYNEQFF.

In nucleotides, the CDR3 is TGTGCCAGCAGCGTAGTCCAAATGGAGGGAGGTGAGCAGTTCTTC. As protein: CASSVVQMEGGEQFF. The genes are TRBV9 and TRBJ2-1; D possibly corresponds to TRBD2 (6 bases). CDR1 and CDR2 (germline): SGDLS, YYNGEE. CDR3 length equals 15 residues. Trimming removed 0 bases from V and 9 bases from J, with 16 bases in between.

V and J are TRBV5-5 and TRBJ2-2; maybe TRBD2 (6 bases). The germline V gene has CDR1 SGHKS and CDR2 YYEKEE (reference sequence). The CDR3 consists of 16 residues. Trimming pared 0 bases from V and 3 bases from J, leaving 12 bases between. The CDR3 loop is CASSLGGISYTGELFF. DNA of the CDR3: TGTGCCAGCAGCTTGGGCGGGATAAGCTACACCGGGGAGCTGTTTTTT.

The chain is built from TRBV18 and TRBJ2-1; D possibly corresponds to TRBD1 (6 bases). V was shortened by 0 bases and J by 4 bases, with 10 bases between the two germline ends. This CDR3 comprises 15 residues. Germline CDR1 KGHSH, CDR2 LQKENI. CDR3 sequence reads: CASSPPRGTYNEQFF. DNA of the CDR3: TGTGCCAGCTCACCACCGAGGGGGACGTACAATGAGCAGTTCTTC.

The CDR3 nucleotides read TGTGCCACCAGTGACCCCGCGGCGCTTGGGGAGACCCAGTACTTC. Amino acid sequence: CATSDPAALGETQYF. V gene TRBV24-1 combines with J gene TRBJ2-5; D is unresolved. CDR1 KGHDR and CDR2 SFDVKD come from the germline V gene. The CDR3 is 15 amino acids. The V gene lost 4 bases and the J gene lost 5 bases, with 16 bases spanning the gap.

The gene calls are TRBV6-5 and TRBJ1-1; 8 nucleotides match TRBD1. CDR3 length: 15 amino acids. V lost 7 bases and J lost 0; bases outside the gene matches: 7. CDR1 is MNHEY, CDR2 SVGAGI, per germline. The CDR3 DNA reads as TGTGCCAGCACCCGAGGACAGGGAGTGAACACTGAAGCTTTCTTT. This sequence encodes CASTRGQGVNTEAFF.

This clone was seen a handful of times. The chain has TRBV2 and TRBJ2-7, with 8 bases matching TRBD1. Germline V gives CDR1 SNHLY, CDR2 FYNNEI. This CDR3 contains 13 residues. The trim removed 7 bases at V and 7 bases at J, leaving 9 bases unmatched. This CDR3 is CASKWQGALEQYF. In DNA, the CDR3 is TGTGCCAGCAAGTGGCAGGGGGCTTTGGAGCAGTACTTC.

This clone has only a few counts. CDR3 in amino acids: CAISEPRGRYEQYF. The CDR3 DNA sequence: TGTGCCATCAGTGAGCCGCGAGGCCGTTACGAGCAGTACTTC. The V gene is TRBV10-3, the J gene TRBJ2-7; D unresolved. Trimming shortened V by 2 bases and J by 4 bases, and 12 bases separated the two germline ends. In germline, CDR1 is ENHRY, CDR2 SYGVKD. CDR3 size: 14 residues.

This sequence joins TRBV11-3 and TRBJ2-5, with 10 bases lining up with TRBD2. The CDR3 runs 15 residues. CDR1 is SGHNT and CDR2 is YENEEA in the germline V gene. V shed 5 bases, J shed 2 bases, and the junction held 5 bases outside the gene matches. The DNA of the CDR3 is TGTGCCAGCAGCCAGCGGGGGGGTTTTCAAGAGACCCAGTACTTC. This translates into CASSQRGGFQETQYF.

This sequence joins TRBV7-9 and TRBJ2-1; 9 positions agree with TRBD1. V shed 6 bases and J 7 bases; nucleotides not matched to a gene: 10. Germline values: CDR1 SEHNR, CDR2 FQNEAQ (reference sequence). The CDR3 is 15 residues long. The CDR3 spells CASRRTGVGRNEQFF. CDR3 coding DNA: TGTGCCAGCAGGAGGACAGGGGTAGGTAGGAATGAGCAGTTCTTC.

The CDR3 DNA reads TGTGCCAGCAGCTTAGTAGAAAACATTCAGTACTTC. This codes for CASSLVENIQYF. V gene TRBV7-8 combines with J gene TRBJ2-4; D is unresolved. The CDR3 spans 12 residues. Germline V gene data show CDR1 as SGHVS and CDR2 as FQNEAQ. The germline V and J ends were trimmed by 1 base and 5 bases, with 3 bases remaining between them.

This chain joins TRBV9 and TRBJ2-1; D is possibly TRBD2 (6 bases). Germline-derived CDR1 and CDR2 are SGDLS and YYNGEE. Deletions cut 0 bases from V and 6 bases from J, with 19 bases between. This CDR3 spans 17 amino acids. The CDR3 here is CASSVGEITLGGNEQFF. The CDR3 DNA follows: TGTGCCAGCAGCGTAGGCGAAATTACGTTGGGGGGCAATGAGCAGTTCTTC. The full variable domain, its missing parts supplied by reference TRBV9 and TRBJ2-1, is DSGVTQTPKHLITATGQRVTLRCSPRSGDLSVYWYQQSLDQGLQFLIQYYNGEERAKGNILERFSAQQFPDLHSELNLSSLELGDSALYFCASSVGEITLGGNEQFFGPGTRLTVL.

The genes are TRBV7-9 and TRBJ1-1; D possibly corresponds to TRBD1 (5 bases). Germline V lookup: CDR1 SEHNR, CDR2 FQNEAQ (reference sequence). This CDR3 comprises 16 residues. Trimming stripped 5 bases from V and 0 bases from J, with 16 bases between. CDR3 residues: CASSHRLVDMNTEAFF. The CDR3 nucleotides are TGTGCCAGCAGCCACAGGTTAGTGGACATGAACACTGAAGCTTTCTTT. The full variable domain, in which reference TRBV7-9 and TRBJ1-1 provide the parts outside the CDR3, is DTGVSQNPRHKITKRGQNVTFRCDPISEHNRLYWYRQTLGQGPEFLTYFQNEAQLEKSRLLSDRFSAERPKGSFSTLEIQRTEQGDSAMYLCASSHRLVDMNTEAFFGQGTRLTVV.

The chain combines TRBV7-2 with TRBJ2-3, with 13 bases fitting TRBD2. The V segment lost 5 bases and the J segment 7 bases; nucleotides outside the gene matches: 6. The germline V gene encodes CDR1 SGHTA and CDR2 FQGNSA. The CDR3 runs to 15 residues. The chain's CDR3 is CASSPTGTSGNTQYF. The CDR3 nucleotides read TGTGCCAGCAGCCCCACCGGGACTAGCGGGAATACGCAGTATTTT.